A selection of T cell receptor beta chains follows, all from one sample in a study of shared clonotypes between healthy human individuals. Measured with immunoSEQ multiplex PCR; TCRdb has only the in-frame clones, and not every one. The top ten hold under 0.8% of the sample, which has around 980,000 clones, roughly 74% seen once. Sequenced: memory CD4+ T cells from PBMCs. The receptors shown here come from a man aged 18-30 years in good health. Some clones in this sample may be carry-over from other donors' samples. Both conserved end residues are part of each CDR3. D genes are given only for firm matches. Clone size appears in some rows only: once, few, many, or a class for an expanded clone.

cdr3_length clone_size j_call v_call d_call cdr3_aa cdr3_nt
15 many TRBJ2-1 TRBV5-1 - CASSLGPGSGNEQFF TGCGCCAGCAGCTTGGGACCCGGTTCGGGCAATGAGCAGTTCTTC
11 - TRBJ1-4 TRBV19 - CASREYEKLFF TGTGCCTCAAGGGAGTATGAAAAACTGTTTTTT
15 - TRBJ1-5 TRBV6-5 - CASSYSDISNQPQHF TGTGCCAGCAGTTACTCGGACATTAGCAATCAGCCCCAGCATTTT
15 - TRBJ2-3 TRBV2 TRBD2 CAGQLAGGPTDTQYF TGTGCCGGACAACTAGCGGGAGGCCCCACAGATACGCAGTATTTT
15 - TRBJ2-2 TRBV29-1 TRBD2 CSAQTSGRATGELFF TGCAGCGCCCAGACTAGCGGGAGGGCTACCGGGGAGCTGTTTTTT
17 - TRBJ2-1 TRBV4-2 TRBD2 CASSQGLAGDPYNEQFF TGTGCCAGCAGCCAAGGTCTAGCGGGAGACCCCTACAATGAGCAGTTCTTC
15 - TRBJ1-2 TRBV4-1 - CASSLSGLPNYGYTF TGCGCCAGCAGCCTCAGTGGGTTGCCTAACTATGGCTACACCTTC
15 - TRBJ1-4 TRBV28 - CASSFNGVRDEKLFF TGTGCCAGCAGCTTTAATGGGGTTCGGGATGAAAAACTGTTTTTT
13 many TRBJ1-1 TRBV2 TRBD1 CATHRTGQTEAFF TGTGCCACTCATAGGACAGGGCAGACTGAAGCTTTCTTT
16 once TRBJ2-6 TRBV18 - CASSPQGGSGANILTF TGTGCCAGCTCGCCCCAGGGTGGCTCTGGGGCCAACATCCTGACTTTC
15 - TRBJ2-6 TRBV7-2 TRBD1 CASSHQGAGANVLTF TGTGCCAGCAGCCATCAGGGGGCTGGGGCCAACGTCCTGACTTTC
12 once TRBJ2-7 TRBV5-1 TRBD2 CASSLRGGEQYF TGCGCCAGCAGCTTACGGGGGGGCGAGCAGTACTTC
14 - TRBJ2-1 TRBV5-4 - CASSLDSGRGEQFF TGTGCCAGCAGCTTGGATTCAGGGCGAGGGGAGCAGTTCTTC
13 - TRBJ2-1 TRBV18 - CASSVVSLSEQFF TGTGCCAGCTCCGTGGTTAGCCTCAGTGAGCAGTTCTTC
11 few TRBJ2-3 TRBV29-1 - CSVTPPDTQYF TGCAGCGTTACGCCGCCAGATACGCAGTATTTT